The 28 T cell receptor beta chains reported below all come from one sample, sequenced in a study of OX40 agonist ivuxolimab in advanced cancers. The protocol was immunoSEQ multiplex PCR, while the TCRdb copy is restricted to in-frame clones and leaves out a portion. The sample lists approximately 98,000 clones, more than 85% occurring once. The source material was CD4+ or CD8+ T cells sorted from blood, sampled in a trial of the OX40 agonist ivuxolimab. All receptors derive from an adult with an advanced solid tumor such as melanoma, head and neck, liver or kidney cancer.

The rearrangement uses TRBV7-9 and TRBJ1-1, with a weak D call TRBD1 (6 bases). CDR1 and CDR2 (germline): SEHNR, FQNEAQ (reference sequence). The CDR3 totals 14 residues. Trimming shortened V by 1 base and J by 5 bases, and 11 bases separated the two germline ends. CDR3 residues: CASSLGAGETEAFF. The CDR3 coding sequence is TGTGCCAGCAGCTTAGGTGCAGGGGAAACTGAAGCTTTCTTT.

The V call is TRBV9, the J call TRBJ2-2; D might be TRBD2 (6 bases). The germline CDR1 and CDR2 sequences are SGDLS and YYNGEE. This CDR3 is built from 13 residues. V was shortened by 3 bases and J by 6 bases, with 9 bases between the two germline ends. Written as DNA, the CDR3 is TGTGCCAGCAGCGCGGGGGACTCCGGGGAGCTGTTTTTT. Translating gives CASSAGDSGELFF.

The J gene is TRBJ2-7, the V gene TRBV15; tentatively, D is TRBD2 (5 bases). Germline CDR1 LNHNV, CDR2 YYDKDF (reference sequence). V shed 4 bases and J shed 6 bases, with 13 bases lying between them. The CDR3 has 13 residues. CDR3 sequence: CATSTTGWGEQYF. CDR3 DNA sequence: TGTGCCACCAGCACAACGGGGTGGGGCGAGCAGTACTTC.

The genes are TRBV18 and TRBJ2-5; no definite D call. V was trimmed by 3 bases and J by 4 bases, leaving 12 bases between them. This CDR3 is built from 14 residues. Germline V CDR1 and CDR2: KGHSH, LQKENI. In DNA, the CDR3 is TGTGCCAGCTCACCCCCCGCCCGAACAGAGACCCAGTACTTC. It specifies CASSPPARTETQYF.

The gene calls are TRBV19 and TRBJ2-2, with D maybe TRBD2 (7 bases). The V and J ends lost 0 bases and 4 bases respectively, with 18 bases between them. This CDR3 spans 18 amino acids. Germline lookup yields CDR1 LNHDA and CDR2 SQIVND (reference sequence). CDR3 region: CASSIDGGGGPSTGELFF. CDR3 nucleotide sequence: TGTGCCAGTAGTATAGACGGAGGGGGAGGGCCAAGCACCGGGGAGCTGTTTTTT.

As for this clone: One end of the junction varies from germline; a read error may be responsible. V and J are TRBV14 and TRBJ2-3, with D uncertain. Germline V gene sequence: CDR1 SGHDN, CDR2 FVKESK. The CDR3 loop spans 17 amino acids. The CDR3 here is CASGQDFLLGGTDTQYF. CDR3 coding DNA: TGTGCCAGCGGCCAAGATTTCCTCCTTGGGGGCACAGATACGCAGTATTTT.

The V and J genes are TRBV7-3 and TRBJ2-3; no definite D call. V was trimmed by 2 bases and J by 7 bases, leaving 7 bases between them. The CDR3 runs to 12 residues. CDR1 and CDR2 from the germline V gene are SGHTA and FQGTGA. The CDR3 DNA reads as TGTGCCAGCAGCTTATCTCGGCATACGCAGTATTTT. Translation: CASSLSRHTQYF.

The CDR3 DNA is TGTGCCAGCAGTTCCCTAGCGGGTAGTTCCTACGAGCAGTACTTC. Translation: CASSSLAGSSYEQYF. The V call is TRBV27, the J call TRBJ2-7; 8 bases fit TRBD2. CDR1 MNHEY and CDR2 SMNVEV come from the germline V gene (reference sequence). Trimming at V came to 4 bases and at J to 1 base, leaving 6 bases not matched to a gene. This CDR3 is 15 amino acids long.

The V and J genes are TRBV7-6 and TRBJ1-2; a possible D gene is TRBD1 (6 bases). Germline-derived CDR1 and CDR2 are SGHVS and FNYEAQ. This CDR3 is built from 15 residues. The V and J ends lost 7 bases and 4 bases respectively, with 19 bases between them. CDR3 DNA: TGTGCCAGCACCCCATGGGGGGGGGCGAGCTATGGCTACACCTTC. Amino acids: CASTPWGGASYGYTF.

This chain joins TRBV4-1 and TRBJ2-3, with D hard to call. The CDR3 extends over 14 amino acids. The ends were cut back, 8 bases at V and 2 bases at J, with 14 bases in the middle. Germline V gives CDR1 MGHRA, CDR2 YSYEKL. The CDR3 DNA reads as TGCGCCAGCGGCCCCCCAGGCACCACAGATACGCAGTATTTT. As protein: CASGPPGTTDTQYF.

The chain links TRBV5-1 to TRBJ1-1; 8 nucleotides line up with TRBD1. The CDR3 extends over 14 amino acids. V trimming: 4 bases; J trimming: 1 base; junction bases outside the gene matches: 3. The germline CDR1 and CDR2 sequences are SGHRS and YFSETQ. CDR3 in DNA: TGCGCCAGCAGCGAAGGACAGGGGAACACTGAAGCTTTCTTT. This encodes CASSEGQGNTEAFF.

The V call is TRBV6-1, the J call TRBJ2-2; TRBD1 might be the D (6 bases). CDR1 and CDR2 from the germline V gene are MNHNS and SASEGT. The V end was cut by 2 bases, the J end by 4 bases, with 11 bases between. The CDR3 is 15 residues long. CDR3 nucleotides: TGTGCCAGCAGTGAAAAGTCCAGGGGCACCGGGGAGCTGTTTTTT. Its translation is CASSEKSRGTGELFF.

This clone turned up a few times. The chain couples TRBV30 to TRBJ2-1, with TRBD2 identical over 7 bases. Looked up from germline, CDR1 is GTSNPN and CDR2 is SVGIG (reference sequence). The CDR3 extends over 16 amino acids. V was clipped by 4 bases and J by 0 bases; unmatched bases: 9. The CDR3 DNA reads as TGTGCCTGGAAGAAGAGAGCGGGGAGCTCCTACAATGAGCAGTTCTTC. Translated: CAWKKRAGSSYNEQFF.

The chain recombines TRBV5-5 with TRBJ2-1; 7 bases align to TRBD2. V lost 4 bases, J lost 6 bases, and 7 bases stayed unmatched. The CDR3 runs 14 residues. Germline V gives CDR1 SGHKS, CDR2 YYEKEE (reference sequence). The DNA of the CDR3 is TGTGCCAGCAGCCCCGCCGGGACTACCAATGAGCAGTTCTTC. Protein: CASSPAGTTNEQFF.

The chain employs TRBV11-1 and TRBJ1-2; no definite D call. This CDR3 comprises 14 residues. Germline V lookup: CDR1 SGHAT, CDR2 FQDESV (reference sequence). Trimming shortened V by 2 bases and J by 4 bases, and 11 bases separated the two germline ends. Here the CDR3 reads CASSLRPQLYGYTF. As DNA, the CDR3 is TGTGCCAGCAGCTTAAGACCCCAGCTCTATGGCTACACCTTC.

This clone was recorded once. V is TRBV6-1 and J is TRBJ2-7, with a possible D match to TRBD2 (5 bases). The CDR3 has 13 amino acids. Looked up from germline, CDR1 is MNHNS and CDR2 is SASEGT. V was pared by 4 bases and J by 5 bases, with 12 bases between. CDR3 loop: CASSGGRIDEQYF. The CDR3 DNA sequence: TGTGCCAGCAGTGGAGGGCGGATAGACGAGCAGTACTTC.

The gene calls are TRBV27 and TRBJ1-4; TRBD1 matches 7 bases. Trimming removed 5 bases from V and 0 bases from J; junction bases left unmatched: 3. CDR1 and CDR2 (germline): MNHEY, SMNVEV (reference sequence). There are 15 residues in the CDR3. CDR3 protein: CASSIRGPTNEKLFF. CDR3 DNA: TGTGCCAGCAGTATAAGGGGGCCAACTAATGAAAAACTGTTTTTT.

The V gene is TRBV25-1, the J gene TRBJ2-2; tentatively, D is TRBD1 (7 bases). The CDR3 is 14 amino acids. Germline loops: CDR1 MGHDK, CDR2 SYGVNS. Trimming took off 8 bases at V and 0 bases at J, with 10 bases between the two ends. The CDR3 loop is CASGGTANTGELFF. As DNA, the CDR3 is TGTGCCAGCGGGGGGACAGCGAACACCGGGGAGCTGTTTTTT.

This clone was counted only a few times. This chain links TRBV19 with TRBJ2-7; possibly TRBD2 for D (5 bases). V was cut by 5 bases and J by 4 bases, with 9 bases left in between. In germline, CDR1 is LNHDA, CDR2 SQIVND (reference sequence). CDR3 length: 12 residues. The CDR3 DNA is TGTGCCAGTAGTTTTGGCGGGTACGAGCAGTACTTC. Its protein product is CASSFGGYEQYF.

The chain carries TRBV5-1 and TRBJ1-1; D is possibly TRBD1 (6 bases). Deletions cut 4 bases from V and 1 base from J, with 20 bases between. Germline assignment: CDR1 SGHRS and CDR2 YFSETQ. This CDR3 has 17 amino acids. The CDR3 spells CASSRTGRSPENTEAFF. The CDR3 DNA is TGCGCCAGCAGCCGTACAGGGCGGTCCCCGGAGAACACTGAAGCTTTCTTT.

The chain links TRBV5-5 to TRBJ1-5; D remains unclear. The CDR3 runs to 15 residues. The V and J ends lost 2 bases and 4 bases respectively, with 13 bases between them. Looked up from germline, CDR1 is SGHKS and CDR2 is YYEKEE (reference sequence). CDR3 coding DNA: TGTGCCAGCAGCTTAATCGGTATGAGTAATCAGCCCCAGCATTTT. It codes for CASSLIGMSNQPQHF.

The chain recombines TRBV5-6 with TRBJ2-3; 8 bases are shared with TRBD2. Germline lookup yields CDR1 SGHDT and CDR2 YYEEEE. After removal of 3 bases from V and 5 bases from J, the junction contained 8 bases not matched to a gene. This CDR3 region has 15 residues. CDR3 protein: CASSSPGRGGDTQYF. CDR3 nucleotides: TGTGCCAGCAGCTCGCCGGGACGGGGGGGAGATACGCAGTATTTT.

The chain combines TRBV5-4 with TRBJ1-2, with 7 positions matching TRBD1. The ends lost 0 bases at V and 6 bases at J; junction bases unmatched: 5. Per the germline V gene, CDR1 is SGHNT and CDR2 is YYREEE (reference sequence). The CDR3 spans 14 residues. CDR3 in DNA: TGTGCCAGCAGCTTGGGGGCCACAGGGGATGGCTACACCTTC. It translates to CASSLGATGDGYTF.

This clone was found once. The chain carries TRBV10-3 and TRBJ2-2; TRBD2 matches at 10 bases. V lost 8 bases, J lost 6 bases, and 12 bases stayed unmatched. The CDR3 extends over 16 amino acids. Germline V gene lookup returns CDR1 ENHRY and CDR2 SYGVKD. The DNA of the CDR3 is TGTGCCATCGGGGGGACTAGCGTGGTACAAGCCGGGGAGCTGTTTTTT. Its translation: CAIGGTSVVQAGELFF.

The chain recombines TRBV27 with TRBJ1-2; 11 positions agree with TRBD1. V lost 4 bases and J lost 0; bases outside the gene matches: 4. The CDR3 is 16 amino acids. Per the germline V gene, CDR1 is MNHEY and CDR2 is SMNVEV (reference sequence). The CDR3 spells CASSSGQGDPNYGYTF. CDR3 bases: TGTGCCAGCAGTTCGGGACAGGGGGATCCTAACTATGGCTACACCTTC.

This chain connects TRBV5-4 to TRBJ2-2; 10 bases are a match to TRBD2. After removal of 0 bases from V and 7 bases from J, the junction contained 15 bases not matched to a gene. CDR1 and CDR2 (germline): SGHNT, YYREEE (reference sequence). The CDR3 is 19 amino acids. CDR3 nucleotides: TGTGCCAGCAGCTTGGGACTAGCGGGCGCCCCCACGAAGGGCGGGGAGCTGTTTTTT. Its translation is CASSLGLAGAPTKGGELFF.

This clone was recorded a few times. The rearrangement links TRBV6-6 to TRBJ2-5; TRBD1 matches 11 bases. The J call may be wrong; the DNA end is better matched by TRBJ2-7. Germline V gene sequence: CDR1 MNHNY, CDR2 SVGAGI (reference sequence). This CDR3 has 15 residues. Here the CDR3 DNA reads TGTGCCAGCAGTCCCCGGGACAGGGGGTCCTACGAGCAGTACTTC. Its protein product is CASSPRDRGSYEQYF.

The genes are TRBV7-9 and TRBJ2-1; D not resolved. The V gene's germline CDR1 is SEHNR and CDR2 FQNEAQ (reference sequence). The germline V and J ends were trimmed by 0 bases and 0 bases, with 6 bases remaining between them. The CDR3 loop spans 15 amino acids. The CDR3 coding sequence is TGTGCCAGCAGCTTAGCCCAGGCCTCCTACAATGAGCAGTTCTTC. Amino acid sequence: CASSLAQASYNEQFF.